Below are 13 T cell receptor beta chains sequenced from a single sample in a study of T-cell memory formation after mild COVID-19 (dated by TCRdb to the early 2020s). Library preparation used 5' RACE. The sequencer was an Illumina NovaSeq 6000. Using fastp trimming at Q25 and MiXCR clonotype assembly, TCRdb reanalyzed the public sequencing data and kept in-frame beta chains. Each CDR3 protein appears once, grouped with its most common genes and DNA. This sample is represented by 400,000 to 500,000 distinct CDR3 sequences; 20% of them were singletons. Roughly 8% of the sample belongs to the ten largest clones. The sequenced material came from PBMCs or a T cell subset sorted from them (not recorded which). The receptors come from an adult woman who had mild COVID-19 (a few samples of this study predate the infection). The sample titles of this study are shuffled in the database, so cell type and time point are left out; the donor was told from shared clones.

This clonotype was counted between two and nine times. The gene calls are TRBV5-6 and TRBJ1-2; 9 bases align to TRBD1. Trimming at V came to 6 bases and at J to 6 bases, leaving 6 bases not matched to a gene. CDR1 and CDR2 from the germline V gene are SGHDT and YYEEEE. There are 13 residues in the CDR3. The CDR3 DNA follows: TGTGCCAGCAACCGGGACAGGGTCCATGGCTACACCTTC. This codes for CASNRDRVHGYTF.

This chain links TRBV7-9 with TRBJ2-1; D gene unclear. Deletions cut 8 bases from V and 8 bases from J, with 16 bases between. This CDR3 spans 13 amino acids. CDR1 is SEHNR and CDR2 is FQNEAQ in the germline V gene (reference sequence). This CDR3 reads CASAVPEEHEQFF. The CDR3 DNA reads TGTGCCAGCGCCGTCCCCGAGGAGCATGAGCAGTTCTTC.

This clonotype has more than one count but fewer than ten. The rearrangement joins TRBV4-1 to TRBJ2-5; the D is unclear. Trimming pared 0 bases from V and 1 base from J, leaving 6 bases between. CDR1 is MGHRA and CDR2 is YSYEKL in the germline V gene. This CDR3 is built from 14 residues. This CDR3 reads CASSQDMGQETQYF. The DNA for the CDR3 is TGCGCCAGCAGCCAAGATATGGGCCAAGAGACCCAGTACTTC.

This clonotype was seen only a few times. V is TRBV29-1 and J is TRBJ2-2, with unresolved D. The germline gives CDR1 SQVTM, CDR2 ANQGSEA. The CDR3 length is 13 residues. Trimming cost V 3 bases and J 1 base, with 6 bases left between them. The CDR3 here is CSVESGNTGELFF. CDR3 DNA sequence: TGCAGCGTTGAGTCGGGGAACACCGGGGAGCTGTTTTTT.

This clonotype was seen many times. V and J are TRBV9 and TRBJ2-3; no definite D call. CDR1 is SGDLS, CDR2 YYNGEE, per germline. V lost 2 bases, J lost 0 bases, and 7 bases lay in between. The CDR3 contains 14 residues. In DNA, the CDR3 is TGTGCCAGCAGCGTTGTGGGGAGCACAGATACGCAGTATTTT. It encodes CASSVVGSTDTQYF.

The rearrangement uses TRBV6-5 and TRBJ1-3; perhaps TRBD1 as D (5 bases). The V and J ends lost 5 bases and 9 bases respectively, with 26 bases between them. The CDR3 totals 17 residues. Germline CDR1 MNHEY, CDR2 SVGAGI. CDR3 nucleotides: TGTGCCAGCAGTCGTCCCCCTGAGAGGCCAAAGGGGACCACCATATATTTT. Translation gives CASSRPPERPKGTTIYF.

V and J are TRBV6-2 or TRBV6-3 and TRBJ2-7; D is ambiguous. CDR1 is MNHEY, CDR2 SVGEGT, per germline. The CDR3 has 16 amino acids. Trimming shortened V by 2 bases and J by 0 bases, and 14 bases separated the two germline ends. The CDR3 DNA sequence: TGTGCCAGCAGTTACGACAACCCCCTGAGCTCCTACGAGCAGTACTTC. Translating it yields CASSYDNPLSSYEQYF.

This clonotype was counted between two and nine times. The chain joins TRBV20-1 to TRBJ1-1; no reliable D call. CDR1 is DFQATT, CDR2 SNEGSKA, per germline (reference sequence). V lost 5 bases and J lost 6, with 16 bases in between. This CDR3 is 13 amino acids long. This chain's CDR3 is CSAPLVSDAEAFF. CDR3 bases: TGCAGTGCTCCTCTTGTAAGTGACGCTGAAGCTTTCTTT.

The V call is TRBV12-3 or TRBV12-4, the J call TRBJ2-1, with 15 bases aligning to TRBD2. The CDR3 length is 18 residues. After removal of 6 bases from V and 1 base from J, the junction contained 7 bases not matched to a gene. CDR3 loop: CASRPRTSGGASYNEQFF. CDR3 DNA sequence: TGTGCCAGCAGACCCCGGACTAGCGGGGGGGCATCCTACAATGAGCAGTTCTTC.

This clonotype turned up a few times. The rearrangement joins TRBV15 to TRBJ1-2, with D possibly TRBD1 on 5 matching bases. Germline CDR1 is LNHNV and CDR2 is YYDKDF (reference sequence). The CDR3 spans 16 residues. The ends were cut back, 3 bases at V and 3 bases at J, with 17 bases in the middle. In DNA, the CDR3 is TGTGCCACCAGCAGCTCCTTAATCAGGGATGACTATGGCTACACCTTC. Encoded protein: CATSSSLIRDDYGYTF. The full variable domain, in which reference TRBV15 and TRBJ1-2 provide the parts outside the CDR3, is DAMVIQNPRYQVTQFGKPVTLSCSQTLNHNVMYWYQQKSSQAPKLLFHYYDKDFNNEADTPDNFQSRRPNTSFCFLDIRSPGLGDTAMYLCATSSSLIRDDYGYTFGSGTRLTVV.

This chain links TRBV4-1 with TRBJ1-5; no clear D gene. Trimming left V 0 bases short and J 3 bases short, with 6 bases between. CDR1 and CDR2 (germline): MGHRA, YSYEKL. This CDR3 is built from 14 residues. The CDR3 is CASSQDVNNQPQHF. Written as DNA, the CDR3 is TGCGCCAGCAGCCAAGATGTCAACAATCAGCCCCAGCATTTT.

Here the CDR3 DNA reads TGCGCCAGCAGCTTGGGGACCTCAGGGGGAGCTTTCTTT. It specifies CASSLGTSGGAFF. V gene TRBV5-1 combines with J gene TRBJ1-1, with 7 bases matching TRBD1. This CDR3 has 13 amino acids. With 0 bases clipped from V and 10 bases from J, the junction kept 6 bases outside the gene matches. Per the germline V gene, CDR1 is SGHRS and CDR2 is YFSETQ.

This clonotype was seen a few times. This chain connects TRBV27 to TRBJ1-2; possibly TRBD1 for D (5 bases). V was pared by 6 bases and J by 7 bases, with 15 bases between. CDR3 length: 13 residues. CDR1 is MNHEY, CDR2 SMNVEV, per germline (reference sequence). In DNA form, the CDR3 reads TGTGCCAGCAGCTCAGGGCCTTCGAGTGGCTACACCTTC. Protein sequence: CASSSGPSSGYTF.